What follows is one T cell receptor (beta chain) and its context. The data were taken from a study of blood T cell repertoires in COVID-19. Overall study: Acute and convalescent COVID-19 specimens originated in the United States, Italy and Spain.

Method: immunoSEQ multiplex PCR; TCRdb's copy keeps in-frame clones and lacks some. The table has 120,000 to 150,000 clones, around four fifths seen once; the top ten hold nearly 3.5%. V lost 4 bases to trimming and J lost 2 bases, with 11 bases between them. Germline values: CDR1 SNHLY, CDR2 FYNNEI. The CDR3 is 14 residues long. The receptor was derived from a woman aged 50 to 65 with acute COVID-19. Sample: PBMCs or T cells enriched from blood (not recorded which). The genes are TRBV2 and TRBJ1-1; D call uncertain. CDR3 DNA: TGTGCCAGCAGTGGATCCGCGATAAACACTGAAGCTTTCTTT. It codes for CASSGSAINTEAFF.